The rows below give T cell receptor beta chains drawn from one sample of a study of CD8 T cells in ankylosing spondylitis. One entry per CDR3 protein results from TCRdb running MiXCR on the 5' RACE reads. The sample holds about 500,000 distinct CDR3 sequences, under 5.5% seen once. What was sequenced was blood, either unsorted or a sorted T cell fraction (not recorded which). The receptors originated from a male donor with ankylosing spondylitis. Both conserved end residues are part of each CDR3. The D gene is left open where the match is weak. Clone size is not always given. Where it is, it says once, few, many or a class for expanded clones.

CDR3 protein	CDR3 DNA	D gene	V gene	J gene	clone size
CASSLMTANYGYTF	TGTGCCAGCAGCTTAATGACGGCTAACTATGGCTACACCTTC	.	TRBV7-2	TRBJ1-2	many
CASSLEGRGGYTF	TGTGCCAGCTCACTGGAAGGCAGAGGAGGCTACACCTTC	.	TRBV18	TRBJ1-2	many
CAISHGQGDYNEQFF	TGTGCCATCAGCCACGGACAGGGGGACTACAATGAGCAGTTCTTC	TRBD1	TRBV10-3	TRBJ2-1	many
CASSTNTEAFF	TGTGCCAGCAGTACGAACACTGAAGCTTTCTTT	.	TRBV6-6	TRBJ1-1	many
CASSIAGGSNQPQHF	TGTGCCAGCTCAATAGCAGGGGGCAGCAATCAGCCCCAGCATTTT	TRBD1	TRBV18	TRBJ1-5	many
CSVDMGSDTQYF	TGCAGCGTTGATATGGGATCAGATACGCAGTATTTT	.	TRBV29-1	TRBJ2-3	many
CASSQGVAAITDTQYF	TGTGCCAGCAGCCAAGGAGTCGCCGCCATCACAGATACGCAGTATTTT	.	TRBV4-2	TRBJ2-3	many
CASSLTDYTF	TGTGCCAGCAGCTTAACCGACTACACCTTC	.	TRBV11-2	TRBJ1-2	.
CASSIRGYNEQFF	TGTGCCAGCAGTATACGGGGCTACAATGAGCAGTTCTTC	.	TRBV6-2/TRBV6-3	TRBJ2-1	few
CSARDSREMYEQYF	TGCAGTGCTAGAGACTCGCGGGAAATGTACGAGCAGTACTTC	.	TRBV20-1	TRBJ2-7	.
CASILGPYSPLHF	TGTGCCAGCATCCTAGGGCCTTATTCACCCCTCCACTTT	.	TRBV7-2	TRBJ1-6	many
CSGRAPGRPSANTGELFF	TGCAGTGGTAGAGCTCCGGGACGACCCTCCGCGAACACCGGGGAGCTGTTTTTT	.	TRBV20-1	TRBJ2-2	once
CASSSQFYGYTF	TGCGCCAGCAGCTCCCAGTTCTATGGCTACACCTTC	.	TRBV5-1	TRBJ1-2	many
CASSIGQDSPLHF	TGTGCCAGCTCGATAGGGCAGGATTCACCCCTCCACTTT	.	TRBV7-9	TRBJ1-6	many
CSALKIGGQGDTEAFF	TGCAGTGCCCTTAAAATAGGGGGACAGGGAGACACTGAAGCTTTCTTT	TRBD1	TRBV20-1	TRBJ1-1	many
CASSLGGRGAEAFF	TGTGCCAGCAGCTTAGGAGGGCGCGGGGCTGAAGCTTTCTTT	.	TRBV11-3	TRBJ1-1	many
CASTQSKLGASNNEQFF	TGTGCCAGCACCCAATCAAAGCTGGGGGCATCAAACAATGAGCAGTTCTTC	.	TRBV7-9	TRBJ2-1	.
CASSASSGGGTGELFF	TGTGCCAGCAGCGCGTCTAGCGGGGGAGGTACCGGGGAGCTGTTTTTT	TRBD2	TRBV4-2	TRBJ2-2	few
CASSQEHRYNEQFF	TGCGCCAGCAGCCAAGAGCACAGATACAATGAGCAGTTCTTC	.	TRBV4-3	TRBJ2-1	many
CASSLEERGETQYF	TGTGCCAGCAGTTTGGAGGAGCGAGGGGAGACCCAGTACTTC	.	TRBV12-3/TRBV12-4	TRBJ2-5	many
CASSSQPGTLYAF	TGTGCCAGCAGCTCCCAACCAGGGACGCTTTATGCCTTC	.	TRBV7-2	TRBJ1-2	few
CASSYTPSLAGAPNEQFF	TGTGCCAGCAGCTACACCCCCTCGTTAGCGGGAGCGCCCAATGAGCAGTTCTTC	TRBD2	TRBV28	TRBJ2-1	many